Sequencing of this T cell receptor beta chain was carried out in a study of post-analysis software for immune sequencing data. About the research overall: Courses of disease covered relapsing-remitting, secondary progressive and progressive-relapsing multiple sclerosis.

Points from the study as a whole: Samples prepared in the same batch strongly co-clustered by F measure. TRBV5-6, TRBV5-1 and TRBV20-1 were among four to six TRBV segments more frequent in patients than controls. Multiple sclerosis was associated with a significant reduction in normalized Chao1 diversity relative to controls.

Libraries were made from TCR beta cDNA, and they carried unique molecular identifiers. Out of roughly 0.85 to 11 million T cells, 480,000 or so cDNA molecules were generated. MiXCR, run by TCRdb on the PCR reads, gives a single entry per CDR3 protein. The sample lists about 820,000 distinct CDR3 sequences, roughly 50% occurring once. The table lists this clonotype with a few counts. Its antigen is not known. This CDR3 is built from 12 residues. Germline CDR1 SEHNR, CDR2 FQNEAQ (reference sequence). Trimming cost V 5 bases and J 4 bases, with 9 bases left between them. This TCR came from a girl aged 10-17 years with multiple sclerosis. The rearrangement uses TRBV7-9 and TRBJ2-7, with D hard to call. The sequencing input was blood. The CDR3 sequence is CASSISQYEQYF. The CDR3 DNA reads as TGTGCCAGCAGCATCTCGCAATACGAGCAGTACTTC. The full variable domain, rest sourced from reference TRBV7-9 and TRBJ2-7, is DTGVSQNPRHKITKRGQNVTFRCDPISEHNRLYWYRQTLGQGPEFLTYFQNEAQLEKSRLLSDRFSAERPKGSFSTLEIQRTEQGDSAMYLCASSISQYEQYFGPGTRLTVT.